One and the same sample provided the 13 T cell receptor beta chains below, sequenced in a study of T cell changes during pregnancy in multiple sclerosis. The table came from immunoSEQ multiplex PCR; TCRdb's copy has only in-frame clones and leaves some out. The table includes about 64,000 clones, under 95% detected once. Sequenced here: peripheral blood, sampled in the second trimester of pregnancy. The source is a female donor with multiple sclerosis, enrolled in a pregnancy study.

J is TRBJ1-3 and V is TRBV4-3, with a possible D match to TRBD1 (5 bases). The V and J ends lost 6 bases and 0 bases respectively, with 18 bases between them. CDR3 size: 17 residues. Germline V gene data show CDR1 as LGHNA and CDR2 as YSLEER. The CDR3 DNA sequence: TGCGCCAGCAGATCAATTGGGGGGTACGGCTCTGGAAACACCATATATTTT. As protein: CASRSIGGYGSGNTIYF.

The V call is TRBV10-2, the J call TRBJ1-4; weak D call: TRBD1 (6 bases). This CDR3 spans 14 amino acids. V lost 3 bases and J 1 base, leaving 6 bases between the germline ends. The germline gives CDR1 WSHSY, CDR2 SAAADI. The CDR3 nucleotides read TGCGCCAGCAGTGACAGGGGAACTAATGAAAAACTGTTTTTT. It encodes CASSDRGTNEKLFF.

V gene TRBV5-8 combines with J gene TRBJ1-1; D call uncertain. Germline V lookup: CDR1 SGHTS, CDR2 YDEGEE. Trimming removed 4 bases from V and 0 bases from J, with 16 bases in between. The CDR3 spans 16 residues. The CDR3 sequence is CASSIGRDFMNTEAFF. The CDR3 nucleotides read TGTGCCAGCAGCATCGGACGGGATTTCATGAACACTGAAGCTTTCTTT.

The rearrangement joins TRBV5-1 to TRBJ1-2; 7 bases line up with TRBD1. CDR1 is SGHRS, CDR2 YFSETQ, per germline. The J segment lost 5 bases and the V segment lost 0 bases, leaving 7 bases of the junction unmatched. The CDR3 sequence is 15 residues long. The CDR3 here is CASSLAFGTEYGYTF. Here the CDR3 DNA reads TGCGCCAGCAGCTTGGCATTCGGGACAGAATATGGCTACACCTTC.

This sequence joins TRBV7-9 and TRBJ1-6; D is possibly TRBD1 (6 bases). Between the trimmed V and J ends, which lost 4 bases and 10 bases, there was a span of 23 bases. Germline assignment: CDR1 SEHNR and CDR2 FQNEAQ (reference sequence). The CDR3 contains 17 residues. CDR3 sequence: CASSSRAGGTNFSPLHF. The CDR3 region has the DNA TGTGCCAGCAGCTCAAGGGCGGGGGGCACAAATTTCTCACCCCTCCACTTT.

The chain uses TRBV2 and TRBJ1-1, with D unresolved. The CDR3 contains 12 residues. V shed 10 bases and J shed 0 bases, with 9 bases lying between them. Germline CDR1 is SNHLY and CDR2 is FYNNEI. The DNA for the CDR3 is TGTGCCACCACCACGGTGAACACTGAAGCTTTCTTT. Its protein is CATTTVNTEAFF. Based on the CDR3 plus reference TRBV2 and TRBJ1-1, the full variable domain is EPEVTQTPSHQVTQMGQEVILRCVPISNHLYFYWYRQILGQKVEFLVSFYNNEISEKSEIFDDQFSVERPDGSNFTLKIRSTKLEDSAMYFCATTTVNTEAFFGQGTRLTVV.

The chain has TRBV19 and TRBJ2-3; perhaps TRBD2 as D (6 bases). Per the germline V gene, CDR1 is LNHDA and CDR2 is SQIVND (reference sequence). The V end was cut by 5 bases, the J end by 0 bases, with 9 bases between. The CDR3 spans 14 residues. The DNA of the CDR3 is TGTGCCAGTAGTTCGGGACTGAGCACAGATACGCAGTATTTT. This codes for CASSSGLSTDTQYF.

The chain joins TRBV5-4 to TRBJ2-2, with 7 bases matching TRBD1. The V and J ends lost 4 bases and 1 base, in that order; junction bases with no gene match: 4. The CDR3 sequence is 15 residues long. Germline CDR1 is SGHNT and CDR2 is YYREEE (reference sequence). CDR3 sequence reads: CASSPGQKNTGELFF. CDR3 in DNA: TGTGCCAGCAGCCCGGGACAGAAGAACACCGGGGAGCTGTTTTTT. The full variable domain, rest sourced from reference TRBV5-4 and TRBJ2-2, is ETGVTQSPTHLIKTRGQQVTLRCSSQSGHNTVSWYQQALGQGPQFIFQYYREEENGRGNFPPRFSGLQFPNYSSELNVNALELDDSALYLCASSPGQKNTGELFFGEGSRLTVL.

This chain links TRBV5-4 with TRBJ2-7, with 9 bases aligning to TRBD1. Trimming cost V 5 bases and J 5 bases; bases outside gene matches: 8. This CDR3 has 14 amino acids. Germline V gene lookup returns CDR1 SGHNT and CDR2 YYREEE (reference sequence). The CDR3 spells CASRSGTGRHEQYF. As DNA, the CDR3 is TGTGCCAGCAGGTCCGGGACAGGGAGACACGAGCAGTACTTC.

This clone was observed once. The chain employs TRBV5-1 and TRBJ1-1; D gene unclear. Deletions cut 4 bases from V and 1 base from J, with 8 bases between. CDR1 SGHRS and CDR2 YFSETQ come from the germline V gene. This CDR3 is built from 13 residues. This chain's CDR3 is CASSQYRNTEAFF. Written as DNA, the CDR3 is TGCGCCAGCAGCCAATACAGGAACACTGAAGCTTTCTTT.

J is TRBJ2-5 and V is TRBV9; D is possibly TRBD2 (5 bases). Trimming stripped 3 bases from V and 5 bases from J, with 17 bases between. Germline V gives CDR1 SGDLS, CDR2 YYNGEE. The CDR3 is 15 amino acids. CDR3 protein: CASSAGPRGLETQYF. Written as DNA, the CDR3 is TGTGCCAGCAGCGCAGGCCCAAGAGGGTTGGAGACCCAGTACTTC. Complete variable domain (other parts from reference TRBV9 and TRBJ2-5): DSGVTQTPKHLITATGQRVTLRCSPRSGDLSVYWYQQSLDQGLQFLIQYYNGEERAKGNILERFSAQQFPDLHSELNLSSLELGDSALYFCASSAGPRGLETQYFGPGTRLLVL.

The chain is built from TRBV2 and TRBJ1-2; D not resolved. Deletions cut 4 bases from V and 0 bases from J, with 15 bases between. CDR3 length: 16 amino acids. CDR1 is SNHLY, CDR2 FYNNEI, per germline. The CDR3: CASSGAPRVANYGYTF. CDR3 nucleotide sequence: TGTGCCAGCAGTGGGGCCCCACGTGTAGCTAACTATGGCTACACCTTC.

The V call is TRBV11-1, the J call TRBJ2-7; maybe TRBD1 (6 bases). The CDR3 is made up of 14 amino acids. Trimming left V 5 bases short and J 4 bases short, with 15 bases between. Germline values: CDR1 SGHAT, CDR2 FQDESV (reference sequence). The CDR3, as DNA: TGTGCCAGCAGCACCCACGGGACAAATTACGAGCAGTACTTC. Protein: CASSTHGTNYEQYF. Looking up the rest from reference TRBV11-1 and TRBJ2-7 gives the full variable domain: EAEVAQSPRYKITEKSQAVAFWCDPISGHATLYWYRQILGQGPELLVQFQDESVVDDSQLPKDRFSAERLKGVDSTLKIQPAELGDSAMYLCASSTHGTNYEQYFGPGTRLTVT.